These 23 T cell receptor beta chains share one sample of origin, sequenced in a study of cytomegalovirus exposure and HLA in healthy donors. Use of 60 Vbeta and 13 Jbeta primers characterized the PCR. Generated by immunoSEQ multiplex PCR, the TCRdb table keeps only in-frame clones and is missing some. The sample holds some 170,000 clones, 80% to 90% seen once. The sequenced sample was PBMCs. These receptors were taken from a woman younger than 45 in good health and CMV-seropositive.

CDR3 sequence: CASSRQGSNQPQHF. The DNA for the CDR3 is TGTGCCAGTAGTAGACAGGGAAGCAATCAGCCCCAGCATTTT. This chain uses TRBV19 with TRBJ1-5, with 7 bases identical to TRBD1. The V gene end was trimmed by 4 bases and the J gene end by 1 base; junction bases not matched to a gene: 1. The CDR3 loop spans 14 amino acids. CDR1 is LNHDA, CDR2 SQIVND, per germline (reference sequence). Variable domain in full (rest from reference TRBV19 and TRBJ1-5): DGGITQSPKYLFRKEGQNVTLSCEQNLNHDAMYWYRQDPGQGLRLIYYSQIVNDFQKGDIAEGYSVSREKKESFPLTVTSAQKNPTAFYLCASSRQGSNQPQHFGDGTRLSIL.

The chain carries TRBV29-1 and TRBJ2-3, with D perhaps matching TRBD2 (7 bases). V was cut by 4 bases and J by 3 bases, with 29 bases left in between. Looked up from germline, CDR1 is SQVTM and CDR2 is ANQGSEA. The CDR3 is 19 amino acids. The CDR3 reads CSVAVGVLWGGVSTDTQYF. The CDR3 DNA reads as TGCAGCGTTGCGGTTGGGGTCCTTTGGGGGGGCGTAAGTACAGATACGCAGTATTTT.

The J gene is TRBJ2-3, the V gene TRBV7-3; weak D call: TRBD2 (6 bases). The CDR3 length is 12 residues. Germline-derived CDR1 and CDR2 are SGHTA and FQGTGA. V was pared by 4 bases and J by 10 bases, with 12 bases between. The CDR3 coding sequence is TGTGCCAGCAGCTATCCCTGGGGGGCGCAGTATTTT. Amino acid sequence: CASSYPWGAQYF. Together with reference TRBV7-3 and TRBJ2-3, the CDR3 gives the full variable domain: GAGVSQTPSNKVTEKGKYVELRCDPISGHTALYWYRQSLGQGPEFLIYFQGTGAADDSGLPNDRFFAVRPEGSVSTLKIQRTERGDSAVYLCASSYPWGAQYFGPGTRLTVL.

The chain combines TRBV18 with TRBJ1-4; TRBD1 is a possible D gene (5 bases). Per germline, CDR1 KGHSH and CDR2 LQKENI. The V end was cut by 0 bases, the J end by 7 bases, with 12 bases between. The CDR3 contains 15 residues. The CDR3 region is CASSPPGGDREKLFF. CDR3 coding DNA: TGTGCCAGCTCACCACCGGGAGGGGATCGTGAAAAACTGTTTTTT.

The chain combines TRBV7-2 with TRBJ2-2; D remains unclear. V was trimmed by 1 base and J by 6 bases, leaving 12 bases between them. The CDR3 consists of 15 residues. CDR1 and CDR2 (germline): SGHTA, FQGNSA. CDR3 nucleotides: TGTGCCAGCAGCTTAGAGATAGCTGGAGCCGGGGAGCTGTTTTTT. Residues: CASSLEIAGAGELFF.

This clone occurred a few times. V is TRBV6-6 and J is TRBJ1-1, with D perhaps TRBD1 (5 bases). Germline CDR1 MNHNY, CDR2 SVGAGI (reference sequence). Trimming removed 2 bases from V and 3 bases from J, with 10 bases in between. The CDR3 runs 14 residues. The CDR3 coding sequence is TGTGCCAGCAGTTACCGCAGGGTGGACACTGAAGCTTTCTTT. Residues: CASSYRRVDTEAFF.

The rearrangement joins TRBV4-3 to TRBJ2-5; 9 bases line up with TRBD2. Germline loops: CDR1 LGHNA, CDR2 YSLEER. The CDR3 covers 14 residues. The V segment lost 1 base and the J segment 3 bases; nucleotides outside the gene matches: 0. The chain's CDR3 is CASSQGLAEETQYF. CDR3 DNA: TGCGCCAGCAGCCAAGGACTAGCGGAAGAGACCCAGTACTTC.

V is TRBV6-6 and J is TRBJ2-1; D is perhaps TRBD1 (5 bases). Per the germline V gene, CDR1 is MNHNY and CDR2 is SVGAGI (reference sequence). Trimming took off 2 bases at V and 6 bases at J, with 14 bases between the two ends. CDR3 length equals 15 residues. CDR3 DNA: TGTGCCAGCAGTTACGGGGAAGGGGCGGTCAATGAGCAGTTCTTC. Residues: CASSYGEGAVNEQFF.

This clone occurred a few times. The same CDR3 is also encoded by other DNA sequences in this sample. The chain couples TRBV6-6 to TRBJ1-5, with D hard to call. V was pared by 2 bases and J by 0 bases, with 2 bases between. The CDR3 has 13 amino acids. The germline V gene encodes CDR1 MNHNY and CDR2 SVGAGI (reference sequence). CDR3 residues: CASSYRSNQPQHF. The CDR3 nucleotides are TGTGCCAGCAGTTACCGTAGCAATCAGCCCCAGCATTTT.

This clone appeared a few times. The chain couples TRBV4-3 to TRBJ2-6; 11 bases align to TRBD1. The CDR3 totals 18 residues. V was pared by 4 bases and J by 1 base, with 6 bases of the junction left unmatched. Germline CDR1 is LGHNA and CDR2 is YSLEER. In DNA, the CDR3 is TGCGCCAGCAGCCGTTCCGGGACAGGGGGGTCTGGGGCCAACGTCCTGACTTTC. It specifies CASSRSGTGGSGANVLTF.

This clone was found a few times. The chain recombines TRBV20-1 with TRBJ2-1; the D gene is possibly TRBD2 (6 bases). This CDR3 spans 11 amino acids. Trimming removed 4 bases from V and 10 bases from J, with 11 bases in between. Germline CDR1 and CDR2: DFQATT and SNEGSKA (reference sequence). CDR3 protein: CSATQGGEQFF. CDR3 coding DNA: TGCAGTGCTACCCAGGGAGGCGAGCAGTTCTTC.

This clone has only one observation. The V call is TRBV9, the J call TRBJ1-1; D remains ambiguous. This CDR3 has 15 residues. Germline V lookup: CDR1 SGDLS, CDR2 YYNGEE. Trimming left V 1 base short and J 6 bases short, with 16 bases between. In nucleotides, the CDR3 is TGTGCCAGCAGCGTACAGGTGGCTTCCTTCTCTGAAGCTTTCTTT. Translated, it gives CASSVQVASFSEAFF.

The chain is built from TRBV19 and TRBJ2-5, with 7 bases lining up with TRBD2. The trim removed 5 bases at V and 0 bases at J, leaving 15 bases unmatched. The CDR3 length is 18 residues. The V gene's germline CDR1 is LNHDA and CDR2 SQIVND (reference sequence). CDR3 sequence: CASSPRIFGEGNQETQYF. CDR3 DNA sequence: TGTGCCAGTAGTCCCCGGATATTCGGGGAGGGAAACCAAGAGACCCAGTACTTC.

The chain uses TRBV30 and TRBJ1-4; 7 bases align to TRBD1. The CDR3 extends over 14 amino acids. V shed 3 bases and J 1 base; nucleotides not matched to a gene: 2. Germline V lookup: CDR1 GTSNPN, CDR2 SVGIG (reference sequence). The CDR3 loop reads CAWRDRRTNEKLFF. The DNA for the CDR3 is TGTGCCTGGAGGGACAGGAGAACTAATGAAAAACTGTTTTTT.

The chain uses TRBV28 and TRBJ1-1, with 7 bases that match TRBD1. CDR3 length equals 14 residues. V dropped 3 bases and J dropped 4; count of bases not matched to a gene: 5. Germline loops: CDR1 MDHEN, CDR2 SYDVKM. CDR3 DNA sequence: TGTGCCAGCAGTTTCACAGGGGAGAGCACTGAAGCTTTCTTT. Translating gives CASSFTGESTEAFF.

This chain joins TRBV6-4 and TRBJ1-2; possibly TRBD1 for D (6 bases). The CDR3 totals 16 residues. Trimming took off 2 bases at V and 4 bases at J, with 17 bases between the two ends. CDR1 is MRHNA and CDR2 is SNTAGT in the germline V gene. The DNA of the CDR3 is TGTGCCAGCAGTGACCCCTATACCACAGGGTTCTATGGCTACACCTTC. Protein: CASSDPYTTGFYGYTF.

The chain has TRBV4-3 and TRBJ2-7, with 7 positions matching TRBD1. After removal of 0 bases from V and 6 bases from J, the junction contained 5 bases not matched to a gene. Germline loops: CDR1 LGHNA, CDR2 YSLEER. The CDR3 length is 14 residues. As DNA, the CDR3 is TGCGCCAGCAGCCAAGATAGGGGGCAGTTCGAGCAGTACTTC. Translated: CASSQDRGQFEQYF.

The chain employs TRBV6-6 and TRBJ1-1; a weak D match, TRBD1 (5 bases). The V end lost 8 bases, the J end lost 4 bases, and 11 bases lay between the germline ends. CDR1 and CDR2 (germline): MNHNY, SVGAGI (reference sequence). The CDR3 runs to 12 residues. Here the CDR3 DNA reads TGTGCCAGCCAAGGGGTCGGCACTGAAGCTTTCTTT. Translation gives CASQGVGTEAFF.

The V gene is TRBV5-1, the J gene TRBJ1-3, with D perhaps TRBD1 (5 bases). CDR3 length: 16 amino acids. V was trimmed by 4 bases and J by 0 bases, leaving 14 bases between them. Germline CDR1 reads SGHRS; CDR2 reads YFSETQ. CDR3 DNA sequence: TGCGCCAGCAGCCCGGGTGGGGCACACTCTGGAAACACCATATATTTT. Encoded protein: CASSPGGAHSGNTIYF.

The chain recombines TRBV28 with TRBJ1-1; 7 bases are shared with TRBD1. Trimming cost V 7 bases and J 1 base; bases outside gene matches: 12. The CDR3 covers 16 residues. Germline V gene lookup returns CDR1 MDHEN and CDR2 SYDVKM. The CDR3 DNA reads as TGTGCCAGCACCCCATGGGGCAGGGGGGAGAACACTGAAGCTTTCTTT. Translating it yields CASTPWGRGENTEAFF.

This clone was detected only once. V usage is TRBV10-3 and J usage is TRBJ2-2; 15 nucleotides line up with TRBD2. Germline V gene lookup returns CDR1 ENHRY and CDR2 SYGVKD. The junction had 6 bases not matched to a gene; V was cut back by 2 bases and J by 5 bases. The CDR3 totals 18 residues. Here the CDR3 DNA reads TGTGCCATCAGTGAGCCCGGGACTAGCGGGGGGAGAACCGGGGAGCTGTTTTTT. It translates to CAISEPGTSGGRTGELFF.

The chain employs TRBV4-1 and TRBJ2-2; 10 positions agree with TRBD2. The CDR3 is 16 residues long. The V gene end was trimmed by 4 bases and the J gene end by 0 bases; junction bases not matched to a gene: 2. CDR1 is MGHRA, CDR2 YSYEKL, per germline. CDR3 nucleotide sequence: TGCGCCAGCAGCCCAGGACTAGCGGCGAACACCGGGGAGCTGTTTTTT. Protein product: CASSPGLAANTGELFF.

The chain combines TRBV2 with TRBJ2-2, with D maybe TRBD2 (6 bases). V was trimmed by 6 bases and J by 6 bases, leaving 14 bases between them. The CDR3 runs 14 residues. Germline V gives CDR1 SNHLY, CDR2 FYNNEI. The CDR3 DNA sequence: TGTGCCAGCAGAAGGGGACTGGAGGCCGGGGAGCTGTTTTTT. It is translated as CASRRGLEAGELFF.